This T cell receptor (beta chain) was sequenced during a study of blood T cell repertoires in COVID-19. Study at large: COVID-19 samples collected from the United States, Italy and Spain covered acute and convalescent phases.

Seattle patients were enrolled while actively infected and followed longitudinally. Study processing details: Cell counts per sample came from amplifying reference gene primers. Clones were sequenced by immunoSEQ multiplex PCR, and TCRdb holds only the in-frame ones, with some missing. V, J and clone size are taken as reported in that table, and D and trimming were inferred from the DNA itself. This table has about 120,000 clones, approximately 85% appearing once. V shed 3 bases and J shed 1 base, with 8 bases lying between them. Germline CDR1 and CDR2: SQVTM and ANQGSEA. This CDR3 contains 13 residues.

V and J are TRBV29-1 and TRBJ2-3; a weak D match, TRBD2 (5 bases). The source of this sequence is a woman in her fifties or sixties with COVID-19, enrolled during active disease. The specimen sequenced was peripheral blood. In DNA form, the CDR3 reads TGCAGCGTTGACGCGGGCGGCACAGATACGCAGTATTTT. Translating gives CSVDAGGTDTQYF.